One sample yielded the 20 T cell receptor beta chains listed below, sequenced in a study of cytomegalovirus exposure and HLA in healthy donors. TCRdb's table, derived via immunoSEQ multiplex PCR, lists solely in-frame clones and lacks some. The sample holds more than 200,000 clones, more than 75% seen once. Source material: PBMCs. Receptors were obtained from a young man in good health and CMV-seropositive.

V and J are TRBV5-1 and TRBJ1-2; D remains unclear. Trimming pared 0 bases from V and 3 bases from J, leaving 9 bases between. From germline, CDR1 is SGHRS and CDR2 YFSETQ. This CDR3 is built from 14 residues. CDR3 sequence reads: CASSLDRVDYGYTF. The CDR3 coding sequence is TGCGCCAGCAGCTTGGATAGGGTCGACTATGGCTACACCTTC.

In DNA, the CDR3 is TGTGCCAGCAGTTCCCAACAGGGCTCCTACGAGCAGTACTTC. It translates to CASSSQQGSYEQYF. The chain joins TRBV6-5 to TRBJ2-7; the D gene is possibly TRBD1 (6 bases). CDR1 and CDR2 (germline): MNHEY, SVGAGI. V was trimmed by 4 bases and J by 0 bases, leaving 10 bases between them. CDR3 length: 14 amino acids.

V usage is TRBV29-1 and J usage is TRBJ1-1; D is possibly TRBD1 (5 bases). CDR1 is SQVTM, CDR2 ANQGSEA, per germline. The length of the CDR3 is 12 residues. Trimming took 2 bases from V and 7 from J, leaving 11 bases between them. Written as DNA, the CDR3 is TGCAGCGTTGAAACCGGGAGGGGTGAAGCTTTCTTT. It encodes CSVETGRGEAFF.

This chain uses TRBV19 with TRBJ2-4; D might be TRBD1 or TRBD2, each matching 5 bases. The germline V gene has CDR1 LNHDA and CDR2 SQIVND (reference sequence). The CDR3 loop spans 12 amino acids. With 1 base removed from V and 11 bases from J, the gap between germline ends came to 9 bases. In DNA, the CDR3 is TGTGCCAGTAGTATAGTCGAGGGGTTTCAGTACTTC. This sequence encodes CASSIVEGFQYF.

The rearrangement uses TRBV15 and TRBJ2-7; no definite D call. Trimming shortened V by 4 bases and J by 1 base, and 8 bases separated the two germline ends. The CDR3 has 13 amino acids. Germline V gene lookup returns CDR1 LNHNV and CDR2 YYDKDF (reference sequence). The DNA of the CDR3 is TGTGCCACCAGCATTGTCAGATCCTACGAGCAGTACTTC. Encoded protein: CATSIVRSYEQYF.

CDR3 amino acids: CASSQDSTQETQYF. The CDR3 DNA reads as TGTGCCAGCAGCCAGGACAGTACACAAGAGACCCAGTACTTC. The chain employs TRBV28 and TRBJ2-5; possible D gene TRBD1, 6 bases. Trimming took 6 bases from V and 2 from J, leaving 13 bases between them. This CDR3 comprises 14 residues. Germline CDR1 and CDR2: MDHEN and SYDVKM.

The CDR3 region has the DNA TGTGCCAGCAGCAACCGGGACATCGCCTACGAGCAGTACTTC. Its translation is CASSNRDIAYEQYF. The gene calls are TRBV21-1 and TRBJ2-7; the D segment call TRBD1 is taken from the table without a DNA check. TRBV21-1 is deemed a pseudogene. This CDR3 region has 14 residues.

This chain uses TRBV5-1 with TRBJ1-1; TRBD1 might be the D (5 bases). V shed 0 bases and J shed 6 bases, with 12 bases lying between them. The germline gives CDR1 SGHRS, CDR2 YFSETQ. The CDR3 length is 14 residues. The CDR3 protein is CASSLALGVSEAFF. The CDR3 DNA reads as TGCGCCAGCAGCTTGGCTCTGGGGGTATCTGAAGCTTTCTTT.

The CDR3 reads CASSLVSKETQYF. Written as DNA, the CDR3 is TGTGCCAGCAGCTTAGTTTCGAAAGAGACCCAGTACTTC. V is TRBV7-2 and J is TRBJ2-5; D not resolved. V was pared by 1 base and J by 3 bases, with 6 bases between. The germline V gene has CDR1 SGHTA and CDR2 FQGNSA. The CDR3 contains 13 residues.

This clone was picked up one time. The CDR3 bases are TGCGCCAGCCAAGCTTGGTCTAGCGGGGGACAAGAGACCCAGTACTTC. Residues: CASQAWSSGGQETQYF. J is TRBJ2-5 and V is TRBV5-1; 10 nucleotides align to TRBD2. The CDR3 is 16 residues long. V lost 7 bases and J lost 2; bases outside the gene matches: 11. Germline V CDR1 and CDR2: SGHRS, YFSETQ.

This chain links TRBV6-6 with TRBJ2-1; D is possibly TRBD2 (6 bases). There are 15 residues in the CDR3. V lost 4 bases to trimming and J lost 3 bases, with 13 bases between them. Germline V gene lookup returns CDR1 MNHNY and CDR2 SVGAGI (reference sequence). The CDR3 protein is CASSSGWRDYNEQFF. CDR3 coding DNA: TGTGCCAGCAGTTCCGGTTGGCGGGACTACAATGAGCAGTTCTTC.

The chain joins TRBV10-3 to TRBJ2-3; D is ambiguous. Between the trimmed V and J ends, which lost 6 bases and 2 bases, there was a span of 3 bases. From germline, CDR1 is ENHRY and CDR2 SYGVKD. This CDR3 contains 11 residues. DNA for the CDR3: TGTGCCATCAGGTCCACAGATACGCAGTATTTT. As protein: CAIRSTDTQYF.

The rearrangement links TRBV10-2 to TRBJ2-1, with TRBD2 matching over 8 bases. The CDR3 consists of 14 residues. The V gene end was trimmed by 8 bases and the J gene end by 6 bases; junction bases not matched to a gene: 9. CDR1 is WSHSY and CDR2 is SAAADI in the germline V gene. The CDR3 spells CASALSGSGNEQFF. The CDR3 nucleotides are TGCGCCAGCGCCCTGAGCGGGAGTGGCAATGAGCAGTTCTTC.

The chain uses TRBV2 and TRBJ2-7; 10 nucleotides align to TRBD1. The CDR3 runs 15 residues. Germline V gene sequence: CDR1 SNHLY, CDR2 FYNNEI. V shed 6 bases, J shed 1 base, and the junction held 6 bases outside the gene matches. The CDR3 loop is CASRGRQGASYEQYF. CDR3 nucleotide sequence: TGTGCCAGCAGAGGGCGACAGGGGGCTTCCTACGAGCAGTACTTC.

J is TRBJ2-5 and V is TRBV29-1, with D hard to call. From germline, CDR1 is SQVTM and CDR2 ANQGSEA. CDR3 length: 14 amino acids. V was clipped by 1 base and J by 5 bases, with 14 bases between them. In DNA form, the CDR3 reads TGCAGCGTTGAAGGGGCAGGCTTGGGGGAGACCCAGTACTTC. It encodes CSVEGAGLGETQYF.

The gene calls are TRBV25-1 and TRBJ2-1; either TRBD1 or TRBD2 may fit D (5 bases each). V was trimmed by 7 bases and J by 0 bases, leaving 10 bases between them. The CDR3 runs 14 residues. The germline CDR1 and CDR2 sequences are MGHDK and SYGVNS. The DNA of the CDR3 is TGTGCCAGCACCAGGGACGACTCCTACAATGAGCAGTTCTTC. Translating it yields CASTRDDSYNEQFF.

The chain is built from TRBV5-6 and TRBJ2-7; 10 nucleotides line up with TRBD2. V gave up 1 base and J gave up 5 bases; unmatched junction bases: 3. Per the germline V gene, CDR1 is SGHDT and CDR2 is YYEEEE. This CDR3 contains 14 residues. DNA of the CDR3: TGTGCCAGCAGCTTGCTAGCGGGAGAGAACGAGCAGTACTTC. Translating it yields CASSLLAGENEQYF.

Note on this clone: One end of the junction is discordant with germline, which a read error may explain. The chain carries TRBV27 and TRBJ2-1; D possibly matches TRBD1 or TRBD2 (5 bases each). The germline V gene has CDR1 MNHEY and CDR2 SMNVEV (reference sequence). The CDR3 runs to 15 residues. CDR3: CASSLRSLTGPRHIF. In DNA, the CDR3 is TGTGCCAGCAGTTTACGGTCACTTACGGGACCACGTCACATCTTC.

This clone was counted a few times. This chain joins TRBV9 and TRBJ1-3, with a possible D match to TRBD1 (6 bases). The CDR3 runs to 16 residues. The germline V and J ends were trimmed by 0 bases and 4 bases, with 14 bases remaining between them. Germline CDR1 and CDR2: SGDLS and YYNGEE. The CDR3 bases are TGTGCCAGCAGCGTAGTGGGTACAGGGACAGGAAACACCATATATTTT. Residues: CASSVVGTGTGNTIYF. Using reference TRBV9 and TRBJ1-3 for the parts outside the CDR3, the full variable domain is DSGVTQTPKHLITATGQRVTLRCSPRSGDLSVYWYQQSLDQGLQFLIQYYNGEERAKGNILERFSAQQFPDLHSELNLSSLELGDSALYFCASSVVGTGTGNTIYFGEGSWLTVV.

This clone is a singleton in its sample. V and J are TRBV27 and TRBJ2-3; no reliable D call. The germline V gene has CDR1 MNHEY and CDR2 SMNVEV (reference sequence). With 0 bases removed from V and 5 bases from J, the gap between germline ends came to 9 bases. There are 14 residues in the CDR3. CDR3: CASSLSSWGDTQYF. The DNA for the CDR3 is TGTGCCAGCAGTTTATCGAGCTGGGGAGATACGCAGTATTTT.